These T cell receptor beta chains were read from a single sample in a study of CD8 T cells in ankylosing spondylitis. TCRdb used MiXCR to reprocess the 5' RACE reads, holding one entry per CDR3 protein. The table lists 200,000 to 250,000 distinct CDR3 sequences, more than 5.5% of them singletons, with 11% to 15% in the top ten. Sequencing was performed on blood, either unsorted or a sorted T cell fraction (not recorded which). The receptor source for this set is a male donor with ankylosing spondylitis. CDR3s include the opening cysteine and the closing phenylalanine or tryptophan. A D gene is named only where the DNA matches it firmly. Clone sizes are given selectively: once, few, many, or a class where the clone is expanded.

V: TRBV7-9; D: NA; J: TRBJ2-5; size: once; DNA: TGTGCCAGCACCCCGTCCGGGCAGACCCTGTACTTC; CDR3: CASTPSGQTLYF
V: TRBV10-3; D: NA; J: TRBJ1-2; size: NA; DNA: TGTGCCATCAGTGAGTCGACGGTGGCAGGAACTTATGGCTACACCTTC; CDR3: CAISESTVAGTYGYTF
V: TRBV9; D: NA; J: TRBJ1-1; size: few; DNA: TGTGCCAGCAGCGTAGGGGGCGGGTGGAACACTGAAGCTTTCTTT; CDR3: CASSVGGGWNTEAFF
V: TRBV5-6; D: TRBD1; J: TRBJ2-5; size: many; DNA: TGTGCCAGCAGCGGACAGGGGTGGGGTGAGACCCAGTACTTC; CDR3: CASSGQGWGETQYF
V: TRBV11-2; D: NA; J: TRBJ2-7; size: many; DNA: TGTGCCAGCGCTACTCTTTTGGGGATCGAGCAGTACTTC; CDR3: CASATLLGIEQYF
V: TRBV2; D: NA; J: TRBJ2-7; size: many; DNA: TGTGCCAGTCCAGATTCTTCGGGGGAAGAGCAGTACTTC; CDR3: CASPDSSGEEQYF
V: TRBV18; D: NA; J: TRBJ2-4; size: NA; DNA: TGTGCCAGCTCACCACAGGAAGGGTTTGGGAGAGCCAAAAACATTCAGTACTTC; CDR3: CASSPQEGFGRAKNIQYF
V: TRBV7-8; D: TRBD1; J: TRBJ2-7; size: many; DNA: TGTGCCAGCAGCCGCGGACAGGGCACCTACGAGCAGTACTTC; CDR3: CASSRGQGTYEQYF
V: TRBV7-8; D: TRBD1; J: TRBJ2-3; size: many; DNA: TGTGCCAGCAGCTTTGAAGGATCGAGGACAGGGCGGACAGATACGCAGTATTTT; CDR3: CASSFEGSRTGRTDTQYF
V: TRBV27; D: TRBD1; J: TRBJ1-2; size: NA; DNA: TGTGCCAGCAGTTCTACACCGGGACAGCTTTATGGCTACACCTTC; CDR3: CASSSTPGQLYGYTF
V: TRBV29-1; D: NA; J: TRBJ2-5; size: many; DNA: TGCAGCGCCCGGAGAGGTCTAGAGACCCAGTACTTC; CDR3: CSARRGLETQYF
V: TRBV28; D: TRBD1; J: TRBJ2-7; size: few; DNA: TGTGCCAGCATCCCCCGAGGGGGCTACTACGAGCAGTACTTC; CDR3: CASIPRGGYYEQYF
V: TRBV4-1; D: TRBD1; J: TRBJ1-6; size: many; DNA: TGCGCCAGCAGCCCAAGAGGACAGGGACAATCACCCCTCCACTTT; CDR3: CASSPRGQGQSPLHF
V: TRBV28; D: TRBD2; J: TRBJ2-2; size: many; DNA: TGTGCCAGCTCCCGGGGGGCCGGGGAGCTGTTTTTT; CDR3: CASSRGAGELFF
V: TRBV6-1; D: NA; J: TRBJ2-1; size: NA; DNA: TGTGCCAGCACAACCTCATACCTGATGGGGTTTTACAATGAGCAGTTCTTC; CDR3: CASTTSYLMGFYNEQFF
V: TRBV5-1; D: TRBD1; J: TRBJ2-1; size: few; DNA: TGCGCCAGCAGCCCGTGGACAGGAACGAATGAGCAGTTCTTC; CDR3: CASSPWTGTNEQFF
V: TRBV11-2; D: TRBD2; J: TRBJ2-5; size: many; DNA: TGTGCCAGCAGCCGGACTAGCGGCCCTCAAGAGACCCAGTACTTC; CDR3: CASSRTSGPQETQYF
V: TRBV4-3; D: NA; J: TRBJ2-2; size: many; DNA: TGCGCCAGCAGCCCCGGGGGCGGAATCGGGGAGCTGTTTTTT; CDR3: CASSPGGGIGELFF
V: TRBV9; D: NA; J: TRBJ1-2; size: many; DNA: TGTGCCAGCAGCGAGGGGGGGACTAACTATGGCTACACCTTC; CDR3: CASSEGGTNYGYTF
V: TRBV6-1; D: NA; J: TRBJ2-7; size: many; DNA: TGTGCCAGCAGTGAAGGGGACTACGAGCAGTACTTC; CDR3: CASSEGDYEQYF
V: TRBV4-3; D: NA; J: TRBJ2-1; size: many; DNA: TGCGCCAGCAGCCAATGGGGAGGCTCCTACAATGAGCAGTTCTTC; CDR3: CASSQWGGSYNEQFF
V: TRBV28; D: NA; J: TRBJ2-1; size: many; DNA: TGTGCCAGCAGACTTCTTAGGGATTCCCGCAATGAGCAGTTCTTC; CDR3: CASRLLRDSRNEQFF
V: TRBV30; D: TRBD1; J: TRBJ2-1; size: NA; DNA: TGTGCCTCGCCGCGGACAGGGGGCCTCAGTGAGCAGTTCTTC; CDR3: CASPRTGGLSEQFF
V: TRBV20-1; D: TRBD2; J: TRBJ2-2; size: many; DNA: TGCAGTGCTAGAGTTAGCGGGGGGATGAACACCGGGGAGCTGTTTTTT; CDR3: CSARVSGGMNTGELFF
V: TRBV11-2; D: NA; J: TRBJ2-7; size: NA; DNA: TGTGCCAGCAGCTCTACTTTCATTCTCTACGAGCAGTACTTC; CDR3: CASSSTFILYEQYF
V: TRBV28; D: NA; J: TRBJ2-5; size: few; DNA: TGTGCCAGCAGTTTCGCGGGACAAGAGACCCAGTACTTC; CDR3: CASSFAGQETQYF
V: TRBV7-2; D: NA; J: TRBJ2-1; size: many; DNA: TGTGCCAGCAGTTTCGGCTTACATCCAAGCTCCTACAATGAGCAGTTCTTC; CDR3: CASSFGLHPSSYNEQFF
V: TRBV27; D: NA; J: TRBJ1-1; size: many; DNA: TGTGCCAGCAGTTATGGACGCCCCTTGAACACTGAAGCTTTCTTT; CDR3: CASSYGRPLNTEAFF
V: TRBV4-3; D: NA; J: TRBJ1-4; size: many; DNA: TGCGCCAGCAGCCAAGGTTTGGGGGGCCAAAAACTGTTTTTT; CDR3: CASSQGLGGQKLFF
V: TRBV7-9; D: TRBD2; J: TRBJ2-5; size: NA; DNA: TGTGCCAGCAGCTTGGGACTAGCGGGAGGGCCGGAGACCCAGTACTTC; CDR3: CASSLGLAGGPETQYF
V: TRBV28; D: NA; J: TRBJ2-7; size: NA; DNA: TGTGCCAGCAGTTTCCCGGACACGGCTACGAAGCAGTACTTC; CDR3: CASSFPDTATKQYF
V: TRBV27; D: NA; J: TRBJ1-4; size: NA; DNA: TGTGCCAGCAGTTTATTAGTAAGGGGGGGGCATGAAAAACTGTTTTTT; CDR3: CASSLLVRGGHEKLFF
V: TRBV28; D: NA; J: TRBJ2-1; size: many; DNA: TGTGCCAGCAGTTTACGGGGGATTGGGAATGAGCAGTTCTTC; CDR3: CASSLRGIGNEQFF
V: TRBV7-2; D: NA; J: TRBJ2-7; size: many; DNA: TGTGCCAGCAGCGATATGTCGGGCAGTCCCTACGAGCAGTACTTC; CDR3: CASSDMSGSPYEQYF
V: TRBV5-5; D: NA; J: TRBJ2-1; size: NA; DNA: TGTGCCAGCAGCCCGGGGGCCACTAGATACAATGAGCAGTTCTTC; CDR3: CASSPGATRYNEQFF
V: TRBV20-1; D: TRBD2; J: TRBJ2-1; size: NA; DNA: TGCAGTGCTAGGGCCCTAGCGGGGGGTTACCATGAGCAGTTCTTC; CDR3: CSARALAGGYHEQFF
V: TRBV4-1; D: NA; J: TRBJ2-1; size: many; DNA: TGCGCCAGCAGCCAATTTACAGCGTACAATGAGCAGTTCTTC; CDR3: CASSQFTAYNEQFF
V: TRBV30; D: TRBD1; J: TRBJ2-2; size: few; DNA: TGTGCCTGGAGTGGAGCAGGGGGCACCGGGGAGCTGTTTTTT; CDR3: CAWSGAGGTGELFF
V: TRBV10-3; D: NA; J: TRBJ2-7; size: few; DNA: TGTGCCATCAGGGGGGGTGGGAGTAAGTCCTACGAGCAGTACTTC; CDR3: CAIRGGGSKSYEQYF
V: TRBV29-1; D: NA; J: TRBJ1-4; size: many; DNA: TGCAGCGTCGTATCAAGGGAGTGGAAACTGTTTTTT; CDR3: CSVVSREWKLFF